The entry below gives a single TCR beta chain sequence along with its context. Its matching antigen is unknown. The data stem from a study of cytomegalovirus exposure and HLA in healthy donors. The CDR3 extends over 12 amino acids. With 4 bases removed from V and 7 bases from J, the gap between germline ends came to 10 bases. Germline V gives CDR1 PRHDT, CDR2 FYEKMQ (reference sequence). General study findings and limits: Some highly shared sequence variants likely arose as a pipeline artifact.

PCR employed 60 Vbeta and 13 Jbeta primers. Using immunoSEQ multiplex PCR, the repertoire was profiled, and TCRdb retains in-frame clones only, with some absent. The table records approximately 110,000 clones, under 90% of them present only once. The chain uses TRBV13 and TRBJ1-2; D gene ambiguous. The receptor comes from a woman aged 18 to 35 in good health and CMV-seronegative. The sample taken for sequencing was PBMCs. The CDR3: CASSSMASGYTF. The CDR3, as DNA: TGTGCCAGCAGCTCGATGGCTAGTGGCTACACCTTC.